One TCR beta chain is described in this entry. Its antigen is not known. Genes and germline come from the mouse. The sequence runs out 1 residue before the end of the CDR3; the remainder is reconstructed from the germline J gene. Germline CDR1 KGHPV, CDR2 FQNQEV (reference sequence). The V gene end was trimmed by 4 bases and the J gene end by 5 bases; junction bases not matched to a gene: 2. This CDR3 has 14 residues. Sequencing of TCRbeta CDR3 at survey depth gave sequences and template counts. Generated by immunoSEQ multiplex PCR, the TCRdb table keeps only in-frame clones and is missing some. The sample records over 2,500 clones, roughly 43% being singletons. The record originates from a study of tissue T cells after allogeneic stem cell transplantation. Study results and limitations: Limitations included a small, clinically heterogeneous cohort and limited sampling depth.

Time point indicated: mouse harvest day 14 after allogeneic transplant. The graft held 10^6 splenic CD5+ T cells and 10^7 T-cell-depleted bone marrow cells. This mouse GVHD model was MHC-mismatched B6 to BALB/c, profiled day 7 or 14. This sequence was found in a female BALB/c mouse given C57BL/6 T cells with graft-versus-host disease after an allogeneic hematopoietic cell transplant. The sequenced material came from gut tissue. The chain recombines TRBV26 with TRBJ1-6; 7 bases align to TRBD1. TRBJ1-6 is reported as an ORF; its role is uncertain. The part of the CDR3 DNA that was read is TGTGCCAGCAGTCGGGGACAGCATAATTCGCCCCTCTAC. Translating it yields CASSRGQHNSPLY. The full CDR3 protein reads CASSRGQHNSPLYF.